The subject of this entry is one T cell receptor beta chain. This sample stems from a study of technical replicates of blood from several donors. TCRdb keeps only in-frame clones here, not all; method: immunoSEQ multiplex PCR. This table has roughly 60,000 clones, nearly 95% appearing once. Germline V gene data show CDR1 as SGHNT and CDR2 as YYREEE (reference sequence). Trimming took 4 bases from V and 4 from J, leaving 11 bases between them. The length of the CDR3 is 13 residues. The sequencing input was PBMCs. This rearrangement joins TRBV5-4 to TRBJ2-5, with D possibly TRBD1 on 5 matching bases. This receptor was taken from a human donor in good health. Some clones in this sample may be carry-over from other donors' samples. The CDR3 coding sequence is TGTGCCAGCAGCGTAGGGGTGGGAGAGACCCAGTACTTC. Its protein product is CASSVGVGETQYF.